The 19 T cell receptor beta chains listed next were all sequenced from one sample in a study of cytomegalovirus exposure and HLA in healthy donors. The PCR was carried out with 60 Vbeta primers and 13 Jbeta primers. The assay was immunoSEQ multiplex PCR, and TCRdb's table has in-frame clones only and misses some. Seen in this sample are roughly 120,000 clones; the ten most common clones hold about 2.3%. Sequencing used PBMCs. Receptors were obtained from a man aged 35 to 55 in good health and CMV-seronegative.

This chain connects TRBV6-1 to TRBJ2-5; no clear D gene. Germline loops: CDR1 MNHNS, CDR2 SASEGT. CDR3 size: 16 residues. V shed 0 bases and J shed 3 bases, with 14 bases lying between them. The CDR3 region is CASSEALQGSEETQYF. Here the CDR3 DNA reads TGTGCCAGCAGTGAAGCGCTTCAAGGCAGCGAAGAGACCCAGTACTTC.

The chain employs TRBV29-1 and TRBJ2-7; 14 nucleotides align to TRBD2. CDR3 length: 15 amino acids. The trim removed 7 bases at V and 1 base at J, leaving 6 bases unmatched. Per germline, CDR1 SQVTM and CDR2 ANQGSEA. The CDR3 reads CSAAGLAGVSYEQYF. The CDR3 DNA sequence: TGCAGCGCCGCGGGACTAGCGGGAGTATCCTACGAGCAGTACTTC.

The rearrangement joins TRBV28 to TRBJ2-1, with D possibly TRBD2 on 5 matching bases. V dropped 2 bases and J dropped 4 bases, with 9 bases sitting between them. The length of the CDR3 is 14 residues. Germline V gene lookup returns CDR1 MDHEN and CDR2 SYDVKM. CDR3 loop: CASSLDGEYNEQFF. CDR3 nucleotide sequence: TGTGCCAGCAGTTTAGACGGGGAATACAATGAGCAGTTCTTC. Based on the CDR3 plus reference TRBV28 and TRBJ2-1, the full variable domain is DVKVTQSSRYLVKRTGEKVFLECVQDMDHENMFWYRQDPGLGLRLIYFSYDVKMKEKGDIPEGYSVSREKKERFSLILESASTNQTSMYLCASSLDGEYNEQFFGPGTRLTVL.

The gene calls are TRBV11-3 and TRBJ1-4; the match to TRBD1 covers 8 bases. Per germline, CDR1 SGHNT and CDR2 YENEEA. The CDR3 extends over 14 amino acids. With V trimmed by 4 bases and J by 7 bases, 5 bases remained unmatched. CDR3 nucleotide sequence: TGTGCCAGCAGCTCGGACAGGGTTGTTGAAAAACTGTTTTTT. As protein: CASSSDRVVEKLFF.

This rearrangement joins TRBV2 to TRBJ2-5, with 11 nucleotides matching TRBD2. CDR1 is SNHLY, CDR2 FYNNEI, per germline. There are 16 residues in the CDR3. V lost 6 bases and J lost 4; bases outside the gene matches: 10. The CDR3 reads CASSRNLAGGVETQYF. CDR3 sequence (DNA): TGTGCCAGCAGCCGGAATCTAGCGGGAGGTGTAGAGACCCAGTACTTC. Complete variable domain (other parts from reference TRBV2 and TRBJ2-5): EPEVTQTPSHQVTQMGQEVILRCVPISNHLYFYWYRQILGQKVEFLVSFYNNEISEKSEIFDDQFSVERPDGSNFTLKIRSTKLEDSAMYFCASSRNLAGGVETQYFGPGTRLLVL.

V gene TRBV6-5 combines with J gene TRBJ2-7, with D unclear. Trimming removed 5 bases at V and 6 bases at J, with 11 bases between. CDR1 is MNHEY, CDR2 SVGAGI, per germline. The CDR3 spans 12 residues. The CDR3 sequence is CASSPPIGEQYF. The CDR3 DNA reads as TGTGCCAGCAGTCCCCCGATCGGCGAGCAGTACTTC.

The chain couples TRBV5-1 to TRBJ2-1; D not resolved. The CDR3 is 16 residues long. Between the trimmed V and J ends, which lost 0 bases and 8 bases, there was a span of 18 bases. Germline V gene lookup returns CDR1 SGHRS and CDR2 YFSETQ. The CDR3, as DNA: TGCGCCAGCAGCTTGGTAATTCGAGGAGTCCCGGATGAGCAGTTCTTC. This gives the protein CASSLVIRGVPDEQFF.

The V gene is TRBV7-8, the J gene TRBJ2-7; D may be TRBD1 (5 bases). The ends were cut back, 5 bases at V and 1 base at J, with 21 bases in the middle. Germline assignment: CDR1 SGHVS and CDR2 FQNEAQ. The CDR3 is made up of 17 amino acids. Here the CDR3 reads CASSHLSRAGKSYEQYF. CDR3 nucleotide sequence: TGTGCCAGCAGCCACCTTAGCAGGGCAGGGAAATCCTACGAGCAGTACTTC.

This sequence joins TRBV5-5 and TRBJ2-5; 7 bases are shared with TRBD1. Germline trimming cut 3 bases from V and 5 bases from J; bases unmatched to any gene: 4. The CDR3 is 13 amino acids. Germline loops: CDR1 SGHKS, CDR2 YYEKEE (reference sequence). The chain's CDR3 is CASSSTDRETQYF. The CDR3 region has the DNA TGTGCCAGCAGCTCTACGGACAGGGAGACCCAGTACTTC.

The V and J genes are TRBV7-8 and TRBJ2-3; D remains ambiguous. The CDR3 is 11 amino acids. V shed 5 bases and J shed 2 bases, with 2 bases lying between them. In germline, CDR1 is SGHVS, CDR2 FQNEAQ. The chain's CDR3 is CASSHTDTQYF. In DNA form, the CDR3 reads TGTGCCAGCAGCCACACAGATACGCAGTATTTT.

This sequence joins TRBV13 and TRBJ2-5; maybe TRBD1 (6 bases). Germline V gene sequence: CDR1 PRHDT, CDR2 FYEKMQ (reference sequence). The CDR3 length is 16 residues. The V end was cut by 4 bases, the J end by 0 bases, with 15 bases between. In DNA form, the CDR3 reads TGTGCCAGCAGCTATGGACAGAACGAGTACCAAGAGACCCAGTACTTC. It is translated as CASSYGQNEYQETQYF.

V gene TRBV21-1 combines with J gene TRBJ2-7; the D call TRBD2 from the table was never checked on the DNA. TRBV21-1 is a documented pseudogene. CDR3 size: 14 residues. The CDR3 DNA follows: TGTGCCAGCAGCAAAGGCGGGGGCTCCTACGAGCAGTACTTC. Residues: CASSKGGGSYEQYF.

The genes are TRBV5-1 and TRBJ2-5; D perhaps matches TRBD1 (6 bases). Germline loops: CDR1 SGHRS, CDR2 YFSETQ. There are 17 residues in the CDR3. Trimming shortened V by 0 bases and J by 2 bases, and 17 bases separated the two germline ends. As DNA, the CDR3 is TGCGCCAGCAGCTTGGGACGCCGGGACAAGCGGCAAGAGACCCAGTACTTC. It yields the protein CASSLGRRDKRQETQYF. Based on the CDR3 plus reference TRBV5-1 and TRBJ2-5, the full variable domain is KAGVTQTPRYLIKTRGQQVTLSCSPISGHRSVSWYQQTPGQGLQFLFEYFSETQRNKGNFPGRFSGRQFSNSRSEMNVSTLELGDSALYLCASSLGRRDKRQETQYFGPGTRLLVL.

This chain uses TRBV19 with TRBJ1-5; maybe TRBD1 (6 bases). CDR3 length: 14 amino acids. Trimming took 5 bases from V and 3 from J, leaving 11 bases between them. Per germline, CDR1 LNHDA and CDR2 SQIVND (reference sequence). CDR3: CASSQQGNNQPQHF. The CDR3 nucleotides are TGTGCCAGTAGTCAACAGGGCAACAATCAGCCCCAGCATTTT.

V and J are TRBV5-1 and TRBJ2-5; possible D gene TRBD1, 6 bases. CDR1 is SGHRS and CDR2 is YFSETQ in the germline V gene. Trimming cost V 5 bases and J 2 bases, with 10 bases left between them. The CDR3 consists of 13 residues. The CDR3 here is CASSPGHQETQYF. Written as DNA, the CDR3 is TGCGCCAGCAGTCCGGGACATCAAGAGACCCAGTACTTC. The full variable domain, in which reference TRBV5-1 and TRBJ2-5 provide the parts outside the CDR3, is KAGVTQTPRYLIKTRGQQVTLSCSPISGHRSVSWYQQTPGQGLQFLFEYFSETQRNKGNFPGRFSGRQFSNSRSEMNVSTLELGDSALYLCASSPGHQETQYFGPGTRLLVL.

The chain links TRBV7-6 to TRBJ2-1, with 8 bases that match TRBD2. From germline, CDR1 is SGHVS and CDR2 FNYEAQ. The length of the CDR3 is 19 residues. Trimming at V came to 2 bases and at J to 4 bases, leaving 16 bases not matched to a gene. In nucleotides, the CDR3 is TGTGCCAGCAGCTTAAGGGCCCTTAGCGGGAAGGACGCGTACAATGAGCAGTTCTTC. Encoded protein: CASSLRALSGKDAYNEQFF.

The chain recombines TRBV5-1 with TRBJ2-5; the D is unclear. This CDR3 is built from 12 residues. Per germline, CDR1 SGHRS and CDR2 YFSETQ. The V gene lost 5 bases and the J gene lost 5 bases, with 10 bases spanning the gap. CDR3 nucleotides: TGCGCCAGCAGGCAGTACGGGGAGACCCAGTACTTC. This sequence encodes CASRQYGETQYF.

Remarks on this clone: One junction end disagrees with the germline gene, perhaps due to a read error. This sequence joins TRBV6-6 and TRBJ2-4, with D unresolved. The CDR3 loop spans 13 amino acids. From germline, CDR1 is MNHNY and CDR2 SVGAGI (reference sequence). The CDR3 sequence: CASIFSGENIRYF. The DNA of the CDR3 is TGTGCCAGCATATTTTCAGGTGAAAACATTCGGTACTTC.

V and J are TRBV11-2 and TRBJ2-7; 12 bases are shared with TRBD2. The length of the CDR3 is 16 residues. Germline-derived CDR1 and CDR2 are SGHAT and FQNNGV. Germline trimming cut 5 bases from V and 3 bases from J; bases unmatched to any gene: 8. Written as DNA, the CDR3 is TGTGCCAGCAGCGGAACGGGACTAGCGGGCCACTACGAGCAGTACTTC. This codes for CASSGTGLAGHYEQYF.